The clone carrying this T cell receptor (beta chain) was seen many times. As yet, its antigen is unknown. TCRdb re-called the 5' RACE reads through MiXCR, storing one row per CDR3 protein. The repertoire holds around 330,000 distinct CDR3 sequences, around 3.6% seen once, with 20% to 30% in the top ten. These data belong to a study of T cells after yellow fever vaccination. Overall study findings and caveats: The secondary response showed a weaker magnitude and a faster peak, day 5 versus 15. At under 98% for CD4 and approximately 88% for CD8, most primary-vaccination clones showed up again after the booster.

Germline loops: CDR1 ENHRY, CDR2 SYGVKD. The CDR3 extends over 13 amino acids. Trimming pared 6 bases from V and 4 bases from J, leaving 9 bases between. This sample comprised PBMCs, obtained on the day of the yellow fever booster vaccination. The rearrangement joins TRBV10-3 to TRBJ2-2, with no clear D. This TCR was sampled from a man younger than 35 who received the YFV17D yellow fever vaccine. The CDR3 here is CAIRPTGTGELFF. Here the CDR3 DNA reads TGTGCCATCAGGCCGACTGGCACCGGGGAGCTGTTTTTT.